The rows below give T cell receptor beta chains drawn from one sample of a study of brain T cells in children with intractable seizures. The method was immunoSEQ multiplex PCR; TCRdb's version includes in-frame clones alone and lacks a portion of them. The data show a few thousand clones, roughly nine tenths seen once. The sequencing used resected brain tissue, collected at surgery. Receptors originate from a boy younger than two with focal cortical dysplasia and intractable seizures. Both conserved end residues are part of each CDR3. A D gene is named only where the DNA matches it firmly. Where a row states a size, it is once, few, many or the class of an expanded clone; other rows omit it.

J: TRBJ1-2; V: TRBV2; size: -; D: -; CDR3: CASSEDFLRGYTF; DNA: TGTGCCAGCAGTGAAGATTTTCTAAGAGGCTACACCTTC
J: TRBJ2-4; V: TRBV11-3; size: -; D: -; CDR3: CASSLGGELGRAKNIQYF; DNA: TGTGCCAGCAGCTTAGGGGGGGAATTGGGGAGAGCCAAAAACATTCAGTACTTC
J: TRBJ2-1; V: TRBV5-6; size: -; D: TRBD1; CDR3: CASSPEGQGPINEQFF; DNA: TGTGCCAGCAGCCCCGAGGGACAGGGGCCTATCAATGAGCAGTTCTTC
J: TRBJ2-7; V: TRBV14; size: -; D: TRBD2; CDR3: CASSLTAGAWYEQYF; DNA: TGTGCCAGCAGCCTGACAGCGGGGGCGTGGTACGAGCAGTACTTC
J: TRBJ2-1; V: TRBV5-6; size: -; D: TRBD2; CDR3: CASSLVAGSYNEQFF; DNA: TGTGCCAGCAGCTTAGTAGCGGGGTCCTACAATGAGCAGTTCTTC
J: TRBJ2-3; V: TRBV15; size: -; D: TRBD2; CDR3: CATSRGSSGSTDTQYF; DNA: TGTGCCACCAGCAGGGGGTCTAGCGGGAGCACAGATACGCAGTATTTT
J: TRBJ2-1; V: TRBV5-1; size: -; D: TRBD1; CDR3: CASSSADRGDEQFF; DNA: TGCGCCAGCAGCTCTGCGGACAGGGGGGATGAGCAGTTCTTC
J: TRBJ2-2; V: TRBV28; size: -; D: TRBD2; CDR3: CASSTSSGGNTGELFF; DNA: TGTGCCAGCAGTACCTCTAGCGGGGGTAACACCGGGGAGCTGTTTTTT
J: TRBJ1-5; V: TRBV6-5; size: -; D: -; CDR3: CASSSPGQPQHF; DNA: TGTGCCAGCAGTTCCCCAGGTCAGCCCCAGCATTTT
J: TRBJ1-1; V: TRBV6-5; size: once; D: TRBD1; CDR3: CASRSQGDTEAFF; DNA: TGTGCCAGCAGATCACAGGGGGACACTGAAGCTTTCTTT
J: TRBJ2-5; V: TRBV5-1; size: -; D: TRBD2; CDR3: CASSLLAGLDGETQYF; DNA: TGCGCCAGCAGCTTGTTAGCGGGGCTCGATGGAGAGACCCAGTACTTC
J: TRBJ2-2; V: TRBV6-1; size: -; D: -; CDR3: CASSEAPPGELFF; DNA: TGTGCCAGCAGTGAAGCCCCCCCCGGGGAGCTGTTTTTT
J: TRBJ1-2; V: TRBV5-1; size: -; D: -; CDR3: CASSLARGLYGYTF; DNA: TGCGCCAGCAGCTTGGCCAGAGGCCTCTATGGCTACACCTTC
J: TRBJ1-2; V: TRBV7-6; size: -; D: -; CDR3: CASSLRGYTF; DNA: TGTGCCAGCAGCCTCAGAGGCTACACCTTC
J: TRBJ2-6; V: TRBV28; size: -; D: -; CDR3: CASSFGSGANVLTF; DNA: TGTGCCAGCAGTTTCGGGTCTGGGGCCAACGTCCTGACTTTC
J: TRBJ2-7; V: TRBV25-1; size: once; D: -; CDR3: CASSVNGDSYEQYF; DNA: TGTGCCAGCAGCGTGAACGGGGATTCCTACGAGCAGTACTTC
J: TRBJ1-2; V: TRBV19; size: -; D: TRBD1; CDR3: CASSPRPRQGLPYGYTF; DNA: TGTGCCAGTAGTCCACGACCACGACAGGGCCTGCCCTATGGCTACACCTTC
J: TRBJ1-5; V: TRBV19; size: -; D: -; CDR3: CASSSIYSNQPQHF; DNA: TGTGCCAGTAGTTCTATATATAGCAATCAGCCCCAGCATTTT
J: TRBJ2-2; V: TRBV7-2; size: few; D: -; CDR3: CASRIGWAGELFF; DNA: TGTGCCAGCAGGATCGGGTGGGCCGGGGAGCTGTTTTTT
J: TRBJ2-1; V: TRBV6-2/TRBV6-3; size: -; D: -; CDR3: CASSFLGLPYNEQFF; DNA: TGTGCCAGCAGTTTTTTGGGGCTCCCCTACAATGAGCAGTTCTTC
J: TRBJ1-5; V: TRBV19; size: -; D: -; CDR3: CASRNGRYQPQHF; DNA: TGTGCCAGTCGCAATGGACGCTATCAGCCCCAGCATTTT
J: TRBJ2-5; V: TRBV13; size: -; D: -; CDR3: CASSSGGPLQETQYF; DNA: TGTGCCAGCAGCTCAGGCGGCCCCTTACAAGAGACCCAGTACTTC
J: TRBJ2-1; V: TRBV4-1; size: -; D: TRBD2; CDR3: CASSQVMTSGGANEQFF; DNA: TGCGCCAGCAGCCAAGTCATGACTAGCGGGGGGGCCAATGAGCAGTTCTTC
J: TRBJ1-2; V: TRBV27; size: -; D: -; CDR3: CASSLSEAGSGYTF; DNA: TGTGCCAGCAGTTTATCCGAGGCGGGATCAGGCTACACCTTC
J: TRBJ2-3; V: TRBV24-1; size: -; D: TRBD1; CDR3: CATSDLSGTVDTDTQYF; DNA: TGTGCCACCAGTGATTTGTCTGGGACAGTGGACACAGATACGCAGTATTTT
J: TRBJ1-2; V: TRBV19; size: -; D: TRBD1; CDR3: CASRTRDRDGYTF; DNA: TGTGCCAGTAGAACCCGGGACAGGGATGGCTACACCTTC
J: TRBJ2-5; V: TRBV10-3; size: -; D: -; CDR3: CAISDGVSGETQYF; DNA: TGTGCCATCAGTGATGGCGTCAGCGGAGAGACCCAGTACTTC
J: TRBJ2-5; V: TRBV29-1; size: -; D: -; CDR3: CSVGTQETQYF; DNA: TGCAGCGTTGGGACACAAGAGACCCAGTACTTC
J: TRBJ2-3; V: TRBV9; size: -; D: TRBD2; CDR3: CASSVVRGGFDTQYF; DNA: TGTGCCAGCAGCGTAGTGAGGGGAGGGTTTGATACGCAGTATTTT
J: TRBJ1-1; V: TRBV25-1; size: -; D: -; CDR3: CASSAMTANTEAFF; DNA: TGTGCCAGCAGTGCCATGACAGCGAACACTGAAGCTTTCTTT
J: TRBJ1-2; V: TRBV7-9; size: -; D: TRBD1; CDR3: CASSLGTGVYLNYGYTF; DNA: TGTGCCAGCAGCTTAGGGACAGGGGTCTACCTTAACTATGGCTACACCTTC
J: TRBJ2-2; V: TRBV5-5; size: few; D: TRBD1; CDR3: CASSIRQGPNTGELFF; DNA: TGTGCCAGCAGCATCCGACAGGGACCGAACACCGGGGAGCTGTTTTTT
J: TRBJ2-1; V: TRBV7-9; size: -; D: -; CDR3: CASSLDSPGASYNEQFF; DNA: TGTGCCAGCAGCTTAGATTCACCGGGAGCATCCTACAATGAGCAGTTCTTC
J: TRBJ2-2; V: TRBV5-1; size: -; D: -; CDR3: CASSLVIGSWPGELFF; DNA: TGCGCCAGCAGCTTGGTAATTGGGTCCTGGCCCGGGGAGCTGTTTTTT
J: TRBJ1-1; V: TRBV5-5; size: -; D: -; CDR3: CASSYGAGLGFTEAFF; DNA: TGTGCCAGCAGCTATGGGGCAGGCCTAGGGTTCACTGAAGCTTTCTTT
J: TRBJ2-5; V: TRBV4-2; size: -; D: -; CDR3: CASSQAGPISQETQYF; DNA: TGTGCCAGCAGCCAGGCCGGGCCGATAAGCCAAGAGACCCAGTACTTC
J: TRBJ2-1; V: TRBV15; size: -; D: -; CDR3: CATSPDDFNEQFF; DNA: TGTGCCACCAGCCCAGATGACTTTAACGAGCAGTTCTTC
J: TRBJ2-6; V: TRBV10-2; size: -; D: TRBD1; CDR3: CASSPGQGAAGANVLTF; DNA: TGCGCCAGCAGTCCGGGACAGGGGGCAGCTGGGGCCAACGTCCTGACTTTC
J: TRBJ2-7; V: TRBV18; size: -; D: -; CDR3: CASSPPYATQGLDEQYF; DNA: TGTGCCAGCTCACCACCGTACGCTACCCAGGGGCTCGACGAGCAGTACTTC
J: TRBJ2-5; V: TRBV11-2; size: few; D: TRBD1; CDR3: CASSSTGFQETQYF; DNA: TGTGCCAGCAGCTCGACAGGGTTCCAAGAGACCCAGTACTTC
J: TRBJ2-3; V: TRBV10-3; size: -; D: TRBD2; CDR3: CAISRYVAGGYQDTQYF; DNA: TGTGCCATCAGCAGATACGTAGCGGGAGGGTATCAAGATACGCAGTATTTT
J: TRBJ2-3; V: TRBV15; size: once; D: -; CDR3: CATSRPQTGTQYF; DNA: TGTGCCACCAGCAGGCCACAAACAGGTACGCAGTATTTT
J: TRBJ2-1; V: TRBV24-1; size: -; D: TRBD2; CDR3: CATSDTSTSGKYNEQFF; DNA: TGTGCCACCAGTGATACGAGCACTAGCGGGAAGTACAATGAGCAGTTCTTC
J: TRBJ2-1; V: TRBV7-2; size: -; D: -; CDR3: CASSLSGNNEQFF; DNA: TGTGCCAGCAGCTTATCTGGAAACAATGAGCAGTTCTTC
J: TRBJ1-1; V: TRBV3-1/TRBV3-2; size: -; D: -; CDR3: CASRGVGIYTEAFF; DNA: TGTGCCAGCAGGGGGGTGGGAATTTACACTGAAGCTTTCTTT
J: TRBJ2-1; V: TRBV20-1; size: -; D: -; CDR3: CSASLGFLTYNEQFF; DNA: TGCAGTGCTAGTTTGGGATTCCTAACCTACAATGAGCAGTTCTTC
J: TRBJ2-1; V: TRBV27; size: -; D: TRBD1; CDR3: CASSTSWTGLNEQFF; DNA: TGTGCCAGCAGTACCTCCTGGACAGGATTGAATGAGCAGTTCTTC
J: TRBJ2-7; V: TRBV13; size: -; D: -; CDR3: CASSLKPDYFGSYEQYF; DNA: TGTGCCAGCAGCTTAAAGCCCGACTATTTTGGCTCCTACGAGCAGTACTTC
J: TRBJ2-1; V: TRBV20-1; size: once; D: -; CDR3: CSAFRGLQFF; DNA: TGCAGTGCATTCCGGGGATTGCAGTTCTTC
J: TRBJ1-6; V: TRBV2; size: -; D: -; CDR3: CATKGAFSWNSPLHF; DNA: TGTGCAACAAAGGGTGCATTTTCGTGGAATTCACCCCTCCACTTT
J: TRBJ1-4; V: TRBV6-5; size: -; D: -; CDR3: CASSYSAGKDEKLFF; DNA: TGTGCCAGCAGTTACTCGGCAGGGAAGGATGAAAAACTGTTTTTT
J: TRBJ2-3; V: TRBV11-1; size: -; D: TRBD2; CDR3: CASSVERGGLADTQYF; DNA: TGTGCCAGCAGCGTAGAGCGGGGGGGCCTCGCAGATACGCAGTATTTT
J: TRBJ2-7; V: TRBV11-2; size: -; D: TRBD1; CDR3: CASSIDRDYEQYF; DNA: TGTGCCAGCAGCATCGACAGGGACTACGAGCAGTACTTC
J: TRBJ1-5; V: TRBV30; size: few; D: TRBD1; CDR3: CAWRRQGLSNQPQHF; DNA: TGTGCCTGGAGACGACAGGGTTTGAGCAATCAGCCCCAGCATTTT
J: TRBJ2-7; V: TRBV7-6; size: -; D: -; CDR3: CASSRGGAFYEQYF; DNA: TGTGCCAGCAGCCGAGGGGGGGCCTTCTACGAGCAGTACTTC